A single sample gave rise to the 4 T cell receptor beta chains below, sequenced in a study of cytomegalovirus exposure and HLA in healthy donors. Sequencing was performed with immunoSEQ multiplex PCR; in TCRdb, only in-frame clones are kept and a portion is missing. The sample shows tens of thousands of clones, roughly 96% of them seen only once. The specimen was PBMCs. The origin of the receptors is a man between 18 and 29 years old in good health and CMV-seronegative.

This chain links TRBV5-4 with TRBJ2-7; 8 positions match TRBD1. J was trimmed by 3 bases and V by 0 bases; bases with no gene match: 5. The CDR3 is 15 residues long. CDR1 SGHNT and CDR2 YYREEE come from the germline V gene (reference sequence). The CDR3 region is CASSLGGQAIYEQYF. DNA for the CDR3: TGTGCCAGCAGCTTGGGGGGACAGGCTATCTACGAGCAGTACTTC. The variable domain in full, completed from reference TRBV5-4 and TRBJ2-7, reads ETGVTQSPTHLIKTRGQQVTLRCSSQSGHNTVSWYQQALGQGPQFIFQYYREEENGRGNFPPRFSGLQFPNYSSELNVNALELDDSALYLCASSLGGQAIYEQYFGPGTRLTVT.

This rearrangement joins TRBV5-5 to TRBJ1-2; 9 positions match TRBD1. The V gene's germline CDR1 is SGHKS and CDR2 YYEKEE (reference sequence). J was trimmed by 4 bases and V by 1 base; bases with no gene match: 8. The CDR3 consists of 16 residues. Here the CDR3 reads CASSLLLSTGGYGYTF. CDR3 nucleotide sequence: TGTGCCAGCAGCTTGCTTTTGTCGACAGGGGGCTATGGCTACACCTTC.

J is TRBJ1-4 and V is TRBV19; D call uncertain. In germline, CDR1 is LNHDA, CDR2 SQIVND (reference sequence). This CDR3 region has 13 residues. V lost 6 bases and J lost 0, with 5 bases in between. CDR3: CASRRSTNEKLFF. As DNA, the CDR3 is TGTGCCAGTAGGAGGTCAACTAATGAAAAACTGTTTTTT.

The chain couples TRBV7-3 to TRBJ2-1, with 13 nucleotides matching TRBD2. Germline CDR1 and CDR2: SGHTA and FQGTGA. V dropped 4 bases and J dropped 7; count of bases not matched to a gene: 4. CDR3 length: 15 residues. The CDR3 DNA reads as TGTGCCAGCAGCTCACTAGCGGGAGGGCCGAATGAGCAGTTCTTC. Protein sequence: CASSSLAGGPNEQFF.